This T cell receptor beta chain was documented in a study of cytomegalovirus exposure and HLA in healthy donors. With regard to this clone: Its antigen remains unknown.

Findings and limits, study-wide: CMV serostatus was the only immune exposure information that was available. High sensitivity and specificity were reportedly achieved when the classifier diagnosed cytomegalovirus status.

Amplification used 60 Vbeta primers and 13 Jbeta primers. Authors' processing steps: Later reanalysis found 60 million to 90 million unique TCR beta chains, around 10 million of them shared. Profiled with immunoSEQ multiplex PCR; TCRdb holds only in-frame clones, not every one. The V and J calls and the clone size are those of that table, but D and trimming were determined from the DNA. The data hold 85,000 to 100,000 clones, with more than 75% observed a single time. This CDR3 comprises 16 residues. Trimming stripped 4 bases from V and 7 bases from J, with 22 bases between. The germline CDR1 and CDR2 sequences are SEHNR and FQNEAQ (reference sequence).

The chain is built from TRBV7-9 and TRBJ1-2; D is ambiguous. The TCR comes from a woman aged 40 to 49 in good health and CMV-seronegative. The specimen was PBMCs. The CDR3 here is CASSYIRPTTASGYTF. The CDR3 bases are TGTGCCAGCAGCTATATTAGACCCACAACAGCCTCTGGCTACACCTTC.